The text below deals with one T cell receptor (beta chain). Its specificity is unknown. This sample is part of a study of vaccination and CD4 T cells after COVID-19. Study-level information: Cells were stimulated with overlapping spike peptide pools from SARS-CoV-2, HCoV-NL63, HCoV-OC43 and HCoV-229E. Notes on the study in general: Spike mono-reactive clones accounted for 304 of the 307 vaccine-specific clones found in convalescent patients.

Between the trimmed V and J ends, which lost 5 bases and 4 bases, there was a span of 11 bases. CDR1 and CDR2 (germline): SNHLY, FYNNEI. The CDR3 runs to 13 residues. The treatment: roughly 10-day PBMC culture with coronavirus spike peptide pools or control peptides (ViraFEST assay). Sequencing of DNA taken from cultured CD4+ T cells relied on the Oncomine TCR Beta short-read assay. Genomic DNA extraction was carried out from cultured CD4+ T cells. MiXCR was run by TCRdb on the PCR reads, yielding one entry per CDR3 protein. The sample contains some 13,000 distinct CDR3 sequences, 62% of which appear only once.

This receptor was taken from a human donor who had recovered from COVID-19. What was sequenced was CD4+ T cells from blood, cultured in vitro. This chain connects TRBV2 to TRBJ1-2; TRBD1 is a possible D gene (5 bases). The CDR3 DNA follows: TGTGCCAGCAGTAGGGGAGAGGTCTATGGCTACACCTTC. It translates to CASSRGEVYGYTF.